Reported below is one TCR beta chain. Method: immunoSEQ multiplex PCR; TCRdb's copy keeps in-frame clones and lacks some. The data contain some 2.1 million clones, roughly 94% of them singletons. The data were obtained in a study of shared clonotypes between healthy human individuals. Germline values: CDR1 SGHDN, CDR2 FVKESK. V lost 3 bases and J 6 bases, leaving 14 bases between the germline ends. The CDR3 has 14 residues. Naive CD8 cells, CD45RO-negative and positively selected for CCR7, excluded terminally differentiated effector memory CD45RA+ cells. This TCR derives from a man between 18 and 35 years old in good health. The source material was naive CD8+ T cells sorted from blood. The rearrangement links TRBV14 to TRBJ1-2; D is unclear. The CDR3 DNA sequence: TGTGCCAGCAGCCAGCCCGGACGGTCTCATGGCTACACCTTC. Protein product: CASSQPGRSHGYTF. The full variable domain, with the rest looked up from reference TRBV14 and TRBJ1-2, is EAGVTQFPSHSVIEKGQTVTLRCDPISGHDNLYWYRRVMGKEIKFLLHFVKESKQDESGMPNNRFLAERTGGTYSTLKVQPAELEDSGVYFCASSQPGRSHGYTFGSGTRLTVV.